This T cell receptor beta chain was captured by sequencing in a study of blood T cells in healthy people across ages (dated by TCRdb to the mid-2010s). Context from the whole study: In model experiments, template switching captured roughly one uniquely barcoded TCR beta cDNA molecule for every two T cells. The study measured age-related changes in TCR beta repertoire diversity using deep sequencing normalized with unique cDNA molecular identifiers. Donors were grouped into four age groups: young (average approximately 15 years), middle-aged (less than 40), aged (62) and long-lived (approximately 75). To avoid experimental bias, donors of different ages were randomly spread across the sequencing lanes. The study analyzed two additional independent replicas of 1 million unique cDNA reads from the same blood draw for two donors, one aged 18 to 29 and one aged 80 or older.

Only a few counts were recorded for this clonotype. The antigen this receptor binds is unknown. No base quality values were provided; no much bigger clone lies one nucleotide off. CDR1 SGHAT and CDR2 FQDESV are derived from the germline V gene (reference sequence). Including the terminal cysteine and phenylalanine, the CDR3 comprises 14 residues. Solely the CDR3 DNA is kept, with 42 bases framed from the first base. For this chain, trimming is 5 bases at the V end and 5 bases at the J end, and the number of junction bases without a gene match is 8. The donors were 40 or so Caucasian individuals from Russia, aged about 6 to 95 years, who were systemically healthy. Each donor gave ten milliliters of peripheral blood, drawn into EDTA-treated Vacutainer tubes. Ficoll-Paque density-gradient centrifugation was used to isolate PBMCs, with at least 6.5 million obtained per sample. Trizol reagent was used to extract total RNA from the PBMCs, yielding at least 6 micrograms per sample. The percentages of naive CD45RAhigh/CD27high T cells were determined by flow cytometry on a PBMC aliquot from every donor.

Libraries were made using 5' RACE. The sample was run on an Illumina HiSeq 2500. A second roughly 6 to 11 cycle PCR used a sample-barcoded 5' primer and a J-beta primer mix. A template-switch 5' adaptor carrying 12 random nucleotides introduced a unique molecular identifier onto each TCR beta cDNA molecule. Each sample yielded at least 2.5 million CDR3-containing paired-end reads. First-strand cDNA was synthesized from all RNA with the Mint cDNA synthesis kit, primed by a TRBC-specific oligonucleotide. All cDNA was treated with uracil-DNA glycosylase and then went through a first 18-cycle PCR with the universal primers M1SS and BC2_uni_R. In the authors' own workflow: For normalization, 1 million high-quality reads, each with a distinct molecular identifier, were randomly selected from each sample. Instead of being binned into consensus sequences, reads that shared molecular identifiers were thrown out. CDR3 identification, clonotype clustering and error correction used MiTCR with a Q25 quality threshold and the strictest error-elimination algorithm. Lower-bound total TCR beta diversity was estimated with a nonparametric unseen species model using Euler transformation. Clones were called with MiXCR by TCRdb after fastp trimmed the public reads at Q25, and only in-frame beta chains were retained. Entries that share a CDR3 protein sequence are merged under the most common genes and DNA. The V and J calls reflect TCRdb's pipeline rather than the authors' work. This sample has about 970,000 distinct CDR3 sequences in its table, and about 53% of those were observed once. In total, the top ten clones hold roughly a fifth of the sample.

Points the paper makes about the study in general: Estimates of total diversity based on one million sequenced T cells were regarded as lower bounds and as underestimates. As age increased, observed TCR beta diversity per million T cells dropped in a roughly linear way, and a significant reduction was already evident by age roughly 36. Because donor CMV infection status was unknown, age-related changes in expanded clonotypes were potentially confounded. Compared with the aged group, more naive CD4+ T cells, fewer expanded clones and increased TCR diversity were shown by the long-lived group, suggesting age selection. The percentage of naive T cells measured by flow cytometry correlated strongly with observed TCR beta diversity. Conclusive comparison of naive and antigen-experienced compartments was prevented by the profiling of bulk unsorted PBMCs.

The V gene is TRBV11-1 and the J gene is TRBJ2-5, and TRBD1 aligns with 7 junction nucleotides. The sequence came from a woman aged 60-75 years in good health. Sequencing was carried out using blood. In nucleotide form, the sequence is TGTGCCAGCAGCCGCAGGGACAGCCAGGAGACCCAGTACTTC. Its product reads: CASSRRDSQETQYF.